This T cell receptor (beta chain) was recovered during a study of T cells in Graves' hyperthyroidism and ophthalmopathy (dated by TCRdb to between 2017 and 2020). About the investigation overall: Peripheral blood samples were taken at the time of initial diagnosis, prior to any treatment. To identify TCR V-J signatures that set the groups apart, the researchers used a discovery cohort of about a hundred patients, made up of about 44 with Graves' ophthalmopathy and about 60 with stable Graves' hyperthyroidism. Prospective prediction of ophthalmopathy was tested in an independent validation cohort consisting of fewer than 20 hyperthyroidism patients and more than 15 patients who later progressed to ophthalmopathy. For training and testing, the 100 or so patients in the discovery cohort were randomly divided in a 7:3 ratio. The study also compared thyroid tissue and blood T-cell repertoires from about six Graves' hyperthyroidism patients. After sampling, hyperthyroidism patients received methimazole starting at 30 mg daily, and ophthalmopathy patients received high-dose intravenous methylprednisolone. TCR Vbeta CDR3 sequencing of 130 to 150 peripheral blood samples (under 45 ophthalmopathy, about 80 hyperthyroidism and some 17 progressor patients) is reported in the paper. The paper's findings and limits, for the study overall: Most expanded thyroid clonotypes (frequency above 0.001) were also found in blood, which suggests that blood repertoires may mirror thyroid immune responses. Ophthalmopathy was separated from stable hyperthyroidism by a 13 V-J signature model, with over 85% sensitivity and roughly 84% specificity obtained in cross-validation and 80%/75% obtained in testing. In validation, the model predicted progression to ophthalmopathy with over 60% sensitivity and roughly 75% specificity, a median of 6.5 months before onset. Sample size was not statistically predetermined, and blinding of investigators to group allocation was not performed.

Germline trimming: 0 bases from V, 4 bases from J; junction bases outside gene matches: 2. The CDR3 sequence holds 15 residues, the cysteine and phenylalanine included. Only the CDR3 DNA is retained, 45 bases long and in frame from the first base. The germline V gene (reference sequence) sets CDR1 to PRHDT and CDR2 to FYEKMQ. Ophthalmopathy patients had moderately to severely active disease, with a Clinical Activity Score of 3 or more, a NOSPECS grade of 4 or more, and a disease duration of less than 3 months. Exclusion was applied to patients with uncontrolled infections, other autoimmune diseases, pregnancy or lactation. Diagnoses were established on the basis of clinical symptoms, serum thyroxine and TRAb, thyroid ultrasound, and orbital computed tomography. Ficoll-Paque density gradient centrifugation was used to isolate PBMCs from around 10 ml of fresh peripheral blood. Trizol reagent was used to extract total RNA, and RNA quality was then checked on an Agilent 2100 Bioanalyzer.

The TCR beta CDR3 regions were amplified from the RNA transcripts. The TCR CDR3 was subjected to a first round of RT-PCR using the HTBI primer set and the Qiagen OneStep RT-PCR kit. Libraries were constructed in a second round of multiplex PCR, after which size selection and purification were performed. Sequencing of the libraries was done on an Illumina HiSeq2000 using paired-end 100 bp reads. Regarding the original processing steps: SOAPnuke was used to process the raw data, throwing out any read that contained adapters or uncalled bases, had a mean Phred below 15, or lacked an exact constant-primer or identifier match. COPE v1.2.5 was used to merge the high-quality paired reads, and each unique nucleotide sequence was defined as a clonotype. Clonotypes were aligned to IMGT TRBV, TRBD and TRBJ reference segments using MiTCR v1.1. The analysis was restricted to V-J combinations with a frequency above 0.0001, which together covered just over 99% of the repertoires. A TCS score was defined as the ratio between F50 (clonal expansion) and ExV (chaos), using BLOSUM62-based TCRdist between CDR3 peptides within each V-J. Welch's t-statistics and random forest reduced fewer than 550 V-J features to 13, which were used in a naive Bayes classifier (R e1071). TCRdb ran its own pipeline on the public reads, namely fastp trimming at Q25 and MiXCR clone calling, and kept in-frame beta chains. One record per CDR3 amino acid sequence lists the most common genes and DNA. TCRdb, not the original authors, processed these V and J calls. The sample table lists a few hundred thousand distinct CDR3 sequences, roughly 18% of them with a count of one. Clones ranked in the top ten supply 40% of the sample.

This clonotype has more than one count but fewer than ten. Its antigen is currently not known. Base qualities are not at hand, and no much larger clone is one base apart. Sequencing used blood. This sequence was found in a man aged 18 to 35 with Graves' ophthalmopathy. In this chain, TRBV13 is recombined with TRBJ1-5, with 8 central nucleotides matching TRBD1. The sequenced DNA is TGTGCCAGCAGCTTAGGACAGGGGGAGAATCAGCCCCAGCATTTT. Its translation reads: CASSLGQGENQPQHF.